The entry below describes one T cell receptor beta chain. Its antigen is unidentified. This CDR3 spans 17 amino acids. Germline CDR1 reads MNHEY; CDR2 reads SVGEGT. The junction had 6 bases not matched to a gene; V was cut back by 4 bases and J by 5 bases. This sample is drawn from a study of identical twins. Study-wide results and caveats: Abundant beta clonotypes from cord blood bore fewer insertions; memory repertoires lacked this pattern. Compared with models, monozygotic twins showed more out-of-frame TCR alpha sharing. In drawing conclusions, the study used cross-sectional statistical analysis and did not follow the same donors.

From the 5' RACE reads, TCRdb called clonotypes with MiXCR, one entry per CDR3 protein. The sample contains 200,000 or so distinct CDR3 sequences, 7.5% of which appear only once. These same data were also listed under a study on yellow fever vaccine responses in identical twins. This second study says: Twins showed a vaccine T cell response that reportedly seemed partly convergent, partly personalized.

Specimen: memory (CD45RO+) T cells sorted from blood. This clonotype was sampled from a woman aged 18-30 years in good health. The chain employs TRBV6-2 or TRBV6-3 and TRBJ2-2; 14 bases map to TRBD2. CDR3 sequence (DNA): TGTGCCAGCAGTTCAACAAGGACTAGCGGGGGGACCGGGGAGCTGTTTTTT. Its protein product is CASSSTRTSGGTGELFF.